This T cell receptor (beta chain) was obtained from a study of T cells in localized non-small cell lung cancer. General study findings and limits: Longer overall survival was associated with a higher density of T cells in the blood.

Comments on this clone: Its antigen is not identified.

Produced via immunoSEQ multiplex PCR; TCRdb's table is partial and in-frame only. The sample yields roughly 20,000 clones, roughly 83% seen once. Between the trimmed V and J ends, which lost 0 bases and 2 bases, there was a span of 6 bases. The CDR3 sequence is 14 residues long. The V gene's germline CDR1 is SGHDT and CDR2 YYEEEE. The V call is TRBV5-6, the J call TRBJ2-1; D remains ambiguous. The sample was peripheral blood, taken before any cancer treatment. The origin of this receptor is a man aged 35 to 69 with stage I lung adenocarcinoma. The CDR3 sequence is CASSLEPAYNEQFF. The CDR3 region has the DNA TGTGCCAGCAGCTTGGAACCTGCCTACAATGAGCAGTTCTTC.